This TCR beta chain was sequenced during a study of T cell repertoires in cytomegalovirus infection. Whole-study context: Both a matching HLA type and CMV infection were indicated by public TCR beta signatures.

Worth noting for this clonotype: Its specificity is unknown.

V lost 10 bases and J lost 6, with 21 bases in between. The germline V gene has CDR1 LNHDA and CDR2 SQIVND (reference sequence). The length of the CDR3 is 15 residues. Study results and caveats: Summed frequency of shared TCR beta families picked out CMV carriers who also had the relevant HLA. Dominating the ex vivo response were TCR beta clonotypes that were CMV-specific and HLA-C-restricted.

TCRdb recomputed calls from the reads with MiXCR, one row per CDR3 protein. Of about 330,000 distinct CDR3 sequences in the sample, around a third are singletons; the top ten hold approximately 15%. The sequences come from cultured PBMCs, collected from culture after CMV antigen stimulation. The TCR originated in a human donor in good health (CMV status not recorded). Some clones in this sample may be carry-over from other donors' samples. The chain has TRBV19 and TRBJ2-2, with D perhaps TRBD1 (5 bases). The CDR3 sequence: CATSGRAGGSGELFF. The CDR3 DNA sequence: TGTGCCACCTCAGGGCGCGCCGGTGGGTCCGGGGAGCTGTTTTTT.